This TCR beta chain was sequenced in a study of cytomegalovirus exposure and HLA in healthy donors. The CDR3 runs 15 residues. Germline values: CDR1 MNHEY, CDR2 SVGAGI. V lost 4 bases and J lost 2; bases outside the gene matches: 6. This clone was seen a few times. Antigen: not known. The study's findings and limits: The authors later found most CMV-associated TCR beta chains appeared HLA-restricted. A later analysis showed HLA-associated TCR beta chains outstripping equally common others in clonal expansion.

Participants comprised healthy donors of bone marrow. The PCR used 60 Vbeta and 13 Jbeta primers. Generated by immunoSEQ multiplex PCR, the TCRdb table keeps only in-frame clones and is missing some. In the table there are around 65,000 clones, around 80% of which are singletons. The origin of this receptor is a girl aged 10 to 17 in good health and CMV-seropositive. The V gene is TRBV6-5, the J gene TRBJ2-7; 9 nucleotides agree with TRBD1. Sequenced input: PBMCs. The CDR3 region has the DNA TGTGCCAGCAGTTTCGAGACAGGGGGTCCCTACGAGCAGTACTTC. It encodes CASSFETGGPYEQYF.